These 21 T cell receptor beta chains came from one sample sequenced in a study of T cells in Graves' hyperthyroidism and ophthalmopathy. RNA transcripts provided the source from which TCR beta CDR3 regions were amplified. RT-PCR in the first round (using the HTBI primer set) targeted the TCR CDR3. TCRdb analysed the multiplex PCR reads with MiXCR anew, one entry per CDR3 protein. Among some 510,000 distinct CDR3 sequences listed, less than 25% were seen once. Sequenced sample: blood. These receptor sequences come from a man younger than 30 with Graves' hyperthyroidism.

This clonotype was recorded many times. The V call is TRBV2, the J call TRBJ2-7, with 12 positions matching TRBD2. CDR1 and CDR2 (germline): SNHLY, FYNNEI. J gave up 2 bases and V 5 bases, and 4 bases lay outside the gene matches. This CDR3 comprises 15 residues. CDR3 sequence reads: CASSQTSGGTYEQYF. The CDR3 DNA reads as TGTGCCAGCAGTCAGACTAGCGGGGGTACCTACGAGCAGTACTTC. The whole variable domain, remainder taken from reference TRBV2 and TRBJ2-7, is EPEVTQTPSHQVTQMGQEVILRCVPISNHLYFYWYRQILGQKVEFLVSFYNNEISEKSEIFDDQFSVERPDGSNFTLKIRSTKLEDSAMYFCASSQTSGGTYEQYFGPGTRLTVT.

On this clonotype: A much larger clone differs by one base, so this may be a read error. The CDR3 region has the DNA TGTGCCAGCAGCTTAGAATCGCAGGTGTGTAACTATGGCTTCACCTTC. Protein product: CASSLESQVCNYGFTF. The chain joins TRBV7-4 to TRBJ1-2; D not certain. CDR1 and CDR2 (germline): SGHVT, SQSDAQ. The CDR3 length is 16 residues.

This clonotype was detected ten times or more. V gene TRBV6-6 combines with J gene TRBJ2-2, with 7 bases aligning to TRBD2. CDR1 is MNHNY, CDR2 SVGAGI, per germline (reference sequence). The V segment lost 2 bases and the J segment 6 bases; nucleotides outside the gene matches: 0. CDR3 size: 13 residues. In nucleotides, the CDR3 is TGTGCCAGCAGTTACGGGGGGGCCGGGGAGCTGTTTTTT. Translated: CASSYGGAGELFF.

This clonotype was counted between two and nine times. CDR3 amino acids: CAWSLQGNTEAFF. The CDR3 coding sequence is TGTGCCTGGAGTCTTCAGGGCAACACTGAAGCTTTCTTT. The chain carries TRBV30 and TRBJ1-1, with D maybe TRBD1 (5 bases). The CDR3 is 13 amino acids. Germline V gene lookup returns CDR1 GTSNPN and CDR2 SVGIG (reference sequence). V was clipped by 2 bases and J by 2 bases, with 9 bases between them.

This clonotype was recorded at least ten times. The chain carries TRBV25-1 and TRBJ1-1; D possibly corresponds to TRBD1 (5 bases). V shed 3 bases and J shed 3 bases, with 14 bases lying between them. In germline, CDR1 is MGHDK, CDR2 SYGVNS. CDR3 length equals 15 residues. CDR3 amino acids: CASSDRSSGYTEAFF. The CDR3 DNA reads as TGTGCCAGCAGTGACCGATCCTCAGGGTACACTGAAGCTTTCTTT. Drawing the rest from reference TRBV25-1 and TRBJ1-1, the complete variable domain is EADIYQTPRYLVIGTGKKITLECSQTMGHDKMYWYQQDPGMELHLIHYSYGVNSTEKGDLSSESTVSRIRTEHFPLTLESARPSHTSQYLCASSDRSSGYTEAFFGQGTRLTVV.

This clonotype was recorded many times. The V call is TRBV6-5, the J call TRBJ1-5; perhaps TRBD1 as D (5 bases). The CDR3 has 13 residues. The V gene lost 0 bases and the J gene lost 7 bases, with 7 bases spanning the gap. Germline CDR1 MNHEY, CDR2 SVGAGI. CDR3 sequence: CASSYSRGQPQHF. In DNA form, the CDR3 reads TGTGCCAGCAGTTACTCGAGGGGACAGCCCCAGCATTTT.

The genes are TRBV6-2 or TRBV6-3 and TRBJ2-7, with D possibly matching TRBD2 (6 bases). Trimming took off 2 bases at V and 3 bases at J, with 11 bases between the two ends. Germline assignment: CDR1 MNHEY and CDR2 SVGEGT. There are 14 residues in the CDR3. The CDR3: CASSYRLDLYEQYF. The CDR3, as DNA: TGTGCCAGCAGTTACAGACTAGACCTCTACGAGCAGTACTTC.

This clonotype came up many times. The V call is TRBV12-3 or TRBV12-4, the J call TRBJ1-6; a possible D gene is TRBD1 (6 bases). This CDR3 has 15 amino acids. Trimming removed 0 bases from V and 10 bases from J, with 13 bases in between. CDR3 residues: CASSLALGGGSPLHF. CDR3 coding DNA: TGTGCCAGCAGTTTAGCGCTTGGGGGCGGGTCACCCCTCCACTTT.

The J gene is TRBJ2-7, the V gene TRBV6-2 or TRBV6-3; D ambiguous. Trimming took 8 bases from V and 5 from J, leaving 19 bases between them. This CDR3 region has 14 residues. Germline V gene data show CDR1 as MNHEY and CDR2 as SVGEGT. CDR3 nucleotides: TGTGCCAGCCACTCGCGGACCTTACTGAACGAGCAGTACTTC. It yields the protein CASHSRTLLNEQYF.

The chain combines TRBV6-1 with TRBJ2-7; 7 bases line up with TRBD1. CDR1 and CDR2 (germline): MNHNS, SASEGT. V shed 8 bases and J 6 bases; nucleotides not matched to a gene: 13. There are 14 residues in the CDR3. Written as DNA, the CDR3 is TGTGCCAGCTCAACCGGGACAGTCAATGGCGAGCAGTACTTC. Protein product: CASSTGTVNGEQYF.

This clonotype showed up many times. The genes are TRBV6-1 and TRBJ1-1, with unresolved D. Per germline, CDR1 MNHNS and CDR2 SASEGT. The CDR3 has 12 amino acids. The V end lost 6 bases, the J end lost 0 bases, and 5 bases lay between the germline ends. DNA of the CDR3: TGTGCCAGCAGCGACCTGAACACTGAAGCTTTCTTT. It codes for CASSDLNTEAFF.

This clonotype was observed a few times. V usage is TRBV2 and J usage is TRBJ2-2, with 9 bases identical to TRBD2. CDR3 length equals 16 residues. Germline V gene data show CDR1 as SNHLY and CDR2 as FYNNEI. V was clipped by 7 bases and J by 5 bases; unmatched bases: 11. CDR3 nucleotide sequence: TGTGCCAGCAAAGCGGGGGGCCCGACGAGTACCGGGGAGCTGTTTTTT. Its translation is CASKAGGPTSTGELFF.

This clonotype was counted at least ten times. V and J are TRBV6-5 and TRBJ1-1; D unclear. Per germline, CDR1 MNHEY and CDR2 SVGAGI. CDR3 length: 14 residues. The V and J ends lost 4 bases and 1 base respectively, with 10 bases between them. The CDR3, as DNA: TGTGCCAGCAGTTTTTCCCCAGAGAACACTGAAGCTTTCTTT. Amino acids: CASSFSPENTEAFF.

The rearrangement joins TRBV4-2 to TRBJ1-1, with D unresolved. This CDR3 region has 14 residues. Trimming shortened V by 1 base and J by 5 bases, and 11 bases separated the two germline ends. CDR1 is LGHNA and CDR2 is YNFKEQ in the germline V gene. CDR3 DNA: TGTGCCAGCAGCCAAGCAAACAGAGGGACTGAAGCTTTCTTT. As protein: CASSQANRGTEAFF.

As regards this clonotype: This CDR3 fails to terminate in the conserved phenylalanine or tryptophan, so it likely reflects a read error. Because the CDR3's place on the DNA is in doubt, the DNA is left out and the CDR3 is given as listed by TCRdb. The chain links TRBV7-2 to TRBJ1-5; the table assigns TRBD1, which was not confirmed against the DNA. The CDR3 has 13 residues if both end residues are counted. The germline V gene has CDR1 SGHTA and CDR2 FQGNSA. The CDR3: CASSFAGTQPQQL.

This chain joins TRBV12-3 or TRBV12-4 and TRBJ1-2; unclear D gene. V lost 5 bases to trimming and J lost 5 bases, with 12 bases between them. The CDR3 totals 13 residues. The CDR3 spells CASSPRDWYGYTF. For the CDR3, the DNA is TGTGCCAGCAGTCCCCGAGATTGGTATGGCTACACCTTC.

This clonotype has a count of ten or more. The rearrangement joins TRBV7-9 to TRBJ2-5, with 8 bases identical to TRBD1. After removal of 1 base from V and 4 bases from J, the junction contained 5 bases not matched to a gene. The CDR3 covers 15 residues. Germline V gives CDR1 SEHNR, CDR2 FQNEAQ (reference sequence). CDR3 protein: CASSLGSGQGETQYF. CDR3 DNA sequence: TGTGCCAGCAGCTTAGGAAGCGGACAGGGAGAGACCCAGTACTTC.

This clonotype occurred many times. The J gene is TRBJ1-1, the V gene TRBV29-1; unclear D gene. The V gene lost 3 bases and the J gene lost 3 bases, with 8 bases spanning the gap. Germline CDR1 SQVTM, CDR2 ANQGSEA. The CDR3 has 12 residues. In DNA, the CDR3 is TGCAGCGTTGACGGCCCGGACACTGAAGCTTTCTTT. This translates into CSVDGPDTEAFF.

At least ten counts were recorded for this clonotype. This chain connects TRBV7-8 to TRBJ1-1, with D unresolved. CDR3 length equals 14 residues. The V end was cut by 1 base, the J end by 1 base, with 7 bases between. The V gene's germline CDR1 is SGHVS and CDR2 FQNEAQ. The CDR3 is CASSLVRTNTEAFF. CDR3 nucleotides: TGTGCCAGCAGCTTAGTGAGAACGAACACTGAAGCTTTCTTT.

This clonotype was detected ten times or more. V usage is TRBV30 and J usage is TRBJ1-2, with D possibly matching TRBD1 (5 bases). This CDR3 comprises 12 residues. From germline, CDR1 is GTSNPN and CDR2 SVGIG (reference sequence). V was pared by 4 bases and J by 8 bases, with 14 bases between. The CDR3 sequence is CAWNGGTRGYTF. In DNA form, the CDR3 reads TGTGCCTGGAACGGGGGGACGAGAGGCTACACCTTC.

This clonotype was found many times. The V and J genes are TRBV28 and TRBJ1-2; 10 nucleotides agree with TRBD1. Germline V gene sequence: CDR1 MDHEN, CDR2 SYDVKM. The CDR3 sequence is 14 residues long. The junction had 6 bases not matched to a gene; V was cut back by 3 bases and J by 8 bases. The CDR3 loop is CASSFGDRGGGYTF. Written as DNA, the CDR3 is TGTGCCAGCAGTTTCGGGGACAGGGGTGGGGGCTACACCTTC.